The rows below give T cell receptor beta chains drawn from one sample of a study of blood T cell repertoires in COVID-19. TCRdb's copy holds only in-frame clones and misses some; the assay was immunoSEQ multiplex PCR. The sample includes some 200,000 clones, roughly 80% of them seen just once. The sequencing sample was made of PBMCs or T cells enriched from blood (not recorded which). All receptors come from a woman between 55 and 75 years old with acute COVID-19. Each CDR3 is given without its conserved first and last residue.

V gene,J gene,CDR3 protein
TRBV3-1/TRBV3-2,TRBJ1-3,ASIKTGVNTIY
TRBV18,TRBJ1-2,ASSPGPGVNYGYT
TRBV2,TRBJ1-2,ASGGNYGYT
TRBV7-2,TRBJ2-1,ASSLDGTGNYNEQF
TRBV19,TRBJ2-7,ASGHLGGPYEQY
TRBV7-9,TRBJ2-3,ASSLSGPPTDTQY
TRBV10-2,TRBJ2-1,ASRVADLPWDEQF
TRBV6-2/TRBV6-3,TRBJ2-3,ASSDGSRTQY
TRBV7-8,TRBJ1-6,ASSPGEPLH
TRBV5-4,TRBJ1-1,ASGRQGADTEAF
TRBV7-9,TRBJ1-2,ASSPWTGTAYGYT
TRBV6-4,TRBJ1-2,ASSDAAGGYT
TRBV11-3,TRBJ1-2,ASSSRWGDGYT
TRBV6-1,TRBJ2-3,ASSAASGRSWPTDTQY
TRBV3-1/TRBV3-2,TRBJ1-1,ASSQPSRGGSTEAF
TRBV12-2,TRBJ1-1,ASRLGGQGMAF
TRBV19,TRBJ2-1,ASSISGLAGGTYNEQF
TRBV2,TRBJ1-2,ASSEARRNYGYT
TRBV27,TRBJ1-5,ASSLSRQGGQPQH
TRBV24-1,TRBJ2-4,ATSDPRTTKNIQY
TRBV18,TRBJ2-3,ASSPPTSGGATDGQY
TRBV19,TRBJ1-2,ASSIGRLQGFHGYT
TRBV19,TRBJ1-2,ASTTPRRNRGNYGYT
TRBV5-1,TRBJ1-2,ASSLVMGTAINYGYT
TRBV15,TRBJ1-5,ATSRDQPDSYSNQPQH
TRBV11-2,TRBJ1-3,ASSSRGHTIY
TRBV4-3,TRBJ1-4,ASSQGTGVLGGDEKLF
TRBV4-3,TRBJ1-2,ASSRGQGGGYGYT
TRBV11-2,TRBJ1-2,ASSSIKRPFRDTKGYT
TRBV27,TRBJ1-2,ASSLLGAELYGYT
TRBV7-9,TRBJ1-3,ASSSTSTQNTIY
TRBV7-2,TRBJ2-3,ASGLGTSVRTDTQY
TRBV30,TRBJ2-5,AWSRQGQETQY
TRBV27,TRBJ2-7,ASSFSAEGEQY
TRBV7-2,TRBJ2-1,ASSGPGVNEQF
TRBV6-4,TRBJ2-1,ASSGDGSIGEQF
TRBV2,TRBJ2-5,ASVQGEETQY
TRBV12-3/TRBV12-4,TRBJ1-2,ASSLQGFYGYT
TRBV4-3,TRBJ1-1,ASSHKGSSTEAF
TRBV18,TRBJ1-5,ASSPVGAGNNQPQH
TRBV7-9,TRBJ1-2,ASSLGTGVGYT
TRBV6-5,TRBJ1-1,ASSYASMGLNTEAF
TRBV6-2/TRBV6-3,TRBJ2-1,ASSPSGSFAMNEQF
TRBV10-1,TRBJ2-1,ASSAPVQGNEQF
TRBV5-1,TRBJ2-2,ASSLDAMTGYTGELF
TRBV4-3,TRBJ1-6,ASSQVQPEWVRRTPLH
TRBV10-2,TRBJ1-4,ASSVWGRRGEKLF
TRBV24-1,TRBJ1-2,ATSPQGYGYT
TRBV27,TRBJ1-1,ASSFTGQVTTEAF
TRBV11-2,TRBJ1-3,ASREGRGIY
TRBV30,TRBJ1-2,AWSNQDSYGYT
TRBV18,TRBJ1-4,ASSPRRLGGQGVRANEKLF
TRBV12-3/TRBV12-4,TRBJ2-5,ASSLEQQETQY
TRBV5-1,TRBJ2-2,ASMTGRLNTGELF
TRBV19,TRBJ2-3,ASSIPTGTDTQY
TRBV6-5,TRBJ2-7,ASSGREKLYEQY
TRBV4-1,TRBJ2-2,ASSQLLAGDTGELF
TRBV7-8,TRBJ2-5,ASSLAGLAGAQETQY